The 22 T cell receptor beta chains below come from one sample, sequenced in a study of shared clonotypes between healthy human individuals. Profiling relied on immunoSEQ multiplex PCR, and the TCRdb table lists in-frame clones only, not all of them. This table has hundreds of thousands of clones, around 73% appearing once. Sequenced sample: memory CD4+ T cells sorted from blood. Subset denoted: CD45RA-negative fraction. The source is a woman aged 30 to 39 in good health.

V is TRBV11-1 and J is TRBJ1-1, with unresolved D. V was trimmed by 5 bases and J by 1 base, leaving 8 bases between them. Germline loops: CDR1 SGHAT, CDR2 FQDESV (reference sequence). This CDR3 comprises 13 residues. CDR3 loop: CASSPTENTEAFF. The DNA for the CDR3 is TGTGCCAGCAGCCCAACAGAGAACACTGAAGCTTTCTTT.

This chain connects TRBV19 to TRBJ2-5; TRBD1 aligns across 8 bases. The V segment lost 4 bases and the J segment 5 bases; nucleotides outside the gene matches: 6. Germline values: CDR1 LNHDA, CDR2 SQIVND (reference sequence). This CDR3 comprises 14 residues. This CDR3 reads CASSTRGRRETQYF. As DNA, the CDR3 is TGTGCCAGTAGTACCAGGGGGCGTCGGGAGACCCAGTACTTC.

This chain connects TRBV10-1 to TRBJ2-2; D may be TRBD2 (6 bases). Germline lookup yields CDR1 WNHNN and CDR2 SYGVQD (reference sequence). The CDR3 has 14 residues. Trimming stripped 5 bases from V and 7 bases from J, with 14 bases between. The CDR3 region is CASSRRDSGGELFF. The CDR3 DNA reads TGCGCCAGCAGTCGCCGGGACTCCGGCGGGGAGCTGTTTTTT.

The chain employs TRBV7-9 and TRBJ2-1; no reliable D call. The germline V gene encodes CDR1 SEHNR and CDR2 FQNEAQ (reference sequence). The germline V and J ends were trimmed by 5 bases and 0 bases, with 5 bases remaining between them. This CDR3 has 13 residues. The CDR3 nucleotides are TGTGCCAGCAGCAAAGGCTCCTACAATGAGCAGTTCTTC. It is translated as CASSKGSYNEQFF.

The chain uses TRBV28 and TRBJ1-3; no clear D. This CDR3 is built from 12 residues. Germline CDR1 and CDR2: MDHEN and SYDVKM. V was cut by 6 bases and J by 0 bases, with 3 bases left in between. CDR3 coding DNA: TGTGCCAGCAGGGACTCTGGAAACACCATATATTTT. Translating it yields CASRDSGNTIYF.

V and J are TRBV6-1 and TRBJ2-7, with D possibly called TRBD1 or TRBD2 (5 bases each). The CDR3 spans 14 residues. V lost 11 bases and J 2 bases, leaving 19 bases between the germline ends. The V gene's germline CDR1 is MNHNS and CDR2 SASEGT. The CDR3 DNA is TGTGCCTCCCTCGGGGCAGATAGAACCTACGAGCAGTACTTC. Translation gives CASLGADRTYEQYF.

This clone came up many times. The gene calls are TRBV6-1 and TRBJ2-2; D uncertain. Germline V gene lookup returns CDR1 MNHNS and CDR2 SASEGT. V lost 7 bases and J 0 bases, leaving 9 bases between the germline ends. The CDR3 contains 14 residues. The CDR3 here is CASTGLANTGELFF. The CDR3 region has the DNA TGTGCCAGCACCGGGCTCGCGAACACCGGGGAGCTGTTTTTT.

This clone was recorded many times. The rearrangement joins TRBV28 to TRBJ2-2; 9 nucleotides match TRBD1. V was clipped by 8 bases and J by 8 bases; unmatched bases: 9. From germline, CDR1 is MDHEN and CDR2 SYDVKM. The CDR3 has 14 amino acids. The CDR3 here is CASGNRGRLGELFF. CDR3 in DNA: TGTGCCAGCGGCAACAGGGGGCGCTTAGGGGAGCTGTTTTTT.

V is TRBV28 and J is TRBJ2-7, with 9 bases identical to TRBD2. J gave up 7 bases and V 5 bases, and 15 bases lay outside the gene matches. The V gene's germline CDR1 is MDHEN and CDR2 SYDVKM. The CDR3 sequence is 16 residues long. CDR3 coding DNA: TGTGCCAGCAGTCCCACCGCGGTAGCGGGAGTCGGTGAGCAGTACTTC. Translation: CASSPTAVAGVGEQYF.

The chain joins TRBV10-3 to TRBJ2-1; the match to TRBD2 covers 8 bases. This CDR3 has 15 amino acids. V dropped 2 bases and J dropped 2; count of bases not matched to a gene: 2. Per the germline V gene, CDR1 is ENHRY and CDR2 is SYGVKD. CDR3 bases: TGTGCCATCAGTGAGCAAGCGGGAGCCTACAATGAGCAGTTCTTC. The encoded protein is CAISEQAGAYNEQFF.

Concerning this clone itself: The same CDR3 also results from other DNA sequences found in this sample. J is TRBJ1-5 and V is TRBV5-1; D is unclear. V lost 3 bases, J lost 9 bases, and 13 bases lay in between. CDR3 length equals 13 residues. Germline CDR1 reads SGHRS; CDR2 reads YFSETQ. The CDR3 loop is CASSSNPGGPQHF. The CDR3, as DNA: TGCGCCAGCAGCTCTAATCCGGGTGGGCCCCAGCATTTT.

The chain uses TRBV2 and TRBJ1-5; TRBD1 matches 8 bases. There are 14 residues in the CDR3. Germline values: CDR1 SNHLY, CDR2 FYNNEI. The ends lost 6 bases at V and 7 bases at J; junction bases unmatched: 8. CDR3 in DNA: TGTGCCAGCAGGCGACAGGGGACCAACCAGCCCCAGCATTTT. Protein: CASRRQGTNQPQHF.

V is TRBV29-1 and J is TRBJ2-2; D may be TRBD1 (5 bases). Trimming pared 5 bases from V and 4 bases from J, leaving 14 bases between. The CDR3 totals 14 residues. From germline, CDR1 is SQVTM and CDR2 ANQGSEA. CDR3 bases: TGCAGCGTTTTACAGGTTTTCGGCACCGGGGAGCTGTTTTTT. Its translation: CSVLQVFGTGELFF.

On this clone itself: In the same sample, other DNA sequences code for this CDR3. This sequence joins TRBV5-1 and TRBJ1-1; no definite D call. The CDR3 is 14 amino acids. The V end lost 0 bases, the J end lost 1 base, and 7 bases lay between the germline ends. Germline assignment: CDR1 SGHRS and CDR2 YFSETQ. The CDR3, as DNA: TGCGCCAGCAGCTTGGGGCACGAGAACACTGAAGCTTTCTTT. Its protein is CASSLGHENTEAFF.

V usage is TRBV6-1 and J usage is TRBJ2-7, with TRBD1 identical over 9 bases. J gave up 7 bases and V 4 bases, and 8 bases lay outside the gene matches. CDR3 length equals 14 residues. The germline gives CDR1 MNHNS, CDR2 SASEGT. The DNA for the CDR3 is TGTGCCAGCAGTGGAAACAGGGGGCTTCGGGAGCAGTACTTC. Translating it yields CASSGNRGLREQYF.

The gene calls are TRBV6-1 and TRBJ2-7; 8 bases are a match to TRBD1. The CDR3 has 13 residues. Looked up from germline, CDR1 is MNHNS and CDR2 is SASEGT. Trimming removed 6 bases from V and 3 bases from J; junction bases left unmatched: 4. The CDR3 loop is CASSDDRGYEQYF. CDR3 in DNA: TGTGCCAGCAGCGACGACAGGGGCTACGAGCAGTACTTC.

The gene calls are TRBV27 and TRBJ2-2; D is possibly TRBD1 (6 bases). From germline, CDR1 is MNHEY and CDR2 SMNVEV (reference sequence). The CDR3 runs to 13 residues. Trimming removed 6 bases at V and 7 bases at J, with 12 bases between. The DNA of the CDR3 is TGTGCCAGCAGCCCCGAACAGGGCGGGGAGCTGTTTTTT. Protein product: CASSPEQGGELFF.

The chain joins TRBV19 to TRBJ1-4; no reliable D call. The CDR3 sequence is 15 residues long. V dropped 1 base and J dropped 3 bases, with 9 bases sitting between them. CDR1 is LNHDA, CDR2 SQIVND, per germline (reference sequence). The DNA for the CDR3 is TGTGCCAGTAGTATAGGGAGTCCGTCTAATGAAAAACTGTTTTTT. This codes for CASSIGSPSNEKLFF.

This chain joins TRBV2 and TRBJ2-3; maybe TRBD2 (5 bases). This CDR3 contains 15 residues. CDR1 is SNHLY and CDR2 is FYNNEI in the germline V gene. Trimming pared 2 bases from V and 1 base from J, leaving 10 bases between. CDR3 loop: CASSETGYGTDTQYF. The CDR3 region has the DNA TGTGCCAGCAGTGAAACGGGATACGGCACAGATACGCAGTATTTT.

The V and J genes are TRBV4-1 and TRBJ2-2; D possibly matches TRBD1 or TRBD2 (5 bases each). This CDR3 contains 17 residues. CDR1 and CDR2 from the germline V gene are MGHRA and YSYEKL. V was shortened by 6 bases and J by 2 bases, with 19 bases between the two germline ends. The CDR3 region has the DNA TGCGCCAGCAGGCATGCGTTTGGGGACCGAAACACCGGGGAGCTGTTTTTT. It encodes CASRHAFGDRNTGELFF.

CDR3 in DNA: TGTGCCAGCAGCTGGGGACAGTCGAACACTGAAGCTTTCTTT. Amino acids: CASSWGQSNTEAFF. The V gene is TRBV5-6, the J gene TRBJ1-1; TRBD1 agrees at 7 bases. CDR1 and CDR2 from the germline V gene are SGHDT and YYEEEE. CDR3 length: 14 residues. V gave up 3 bases and J gave up 1 base; unmatched junction bases: 3.

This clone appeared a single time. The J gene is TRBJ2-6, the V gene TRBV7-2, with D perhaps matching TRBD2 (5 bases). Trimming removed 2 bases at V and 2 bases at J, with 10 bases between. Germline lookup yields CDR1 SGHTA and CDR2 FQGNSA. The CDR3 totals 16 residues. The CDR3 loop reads CASSLSAGTGANVLTF. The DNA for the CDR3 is TGTGCCAGCAGCTTAAGTGCCGGGACTGGGGCCAACGTCCTGACTTTC.